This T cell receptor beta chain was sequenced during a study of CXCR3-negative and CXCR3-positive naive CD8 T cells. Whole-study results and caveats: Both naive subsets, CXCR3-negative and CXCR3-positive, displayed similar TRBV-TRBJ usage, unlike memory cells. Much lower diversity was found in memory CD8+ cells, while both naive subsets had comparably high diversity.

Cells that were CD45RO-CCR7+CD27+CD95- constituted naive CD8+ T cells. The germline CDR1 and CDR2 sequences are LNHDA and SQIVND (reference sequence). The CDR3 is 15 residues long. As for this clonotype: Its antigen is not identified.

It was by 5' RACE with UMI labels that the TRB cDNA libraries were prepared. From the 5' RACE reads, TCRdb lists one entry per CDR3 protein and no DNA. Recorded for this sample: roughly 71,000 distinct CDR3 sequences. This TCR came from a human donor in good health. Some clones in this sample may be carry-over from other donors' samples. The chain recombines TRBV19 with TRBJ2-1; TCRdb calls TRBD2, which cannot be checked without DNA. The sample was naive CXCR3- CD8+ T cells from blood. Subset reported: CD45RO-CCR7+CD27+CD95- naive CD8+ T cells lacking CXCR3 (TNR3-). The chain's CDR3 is CASNEAGGAYNEQFF.